This T cell receptor beta chain was observed in a study of OX40 agonist ivuxolimab in advanced cancers. Per the germline V gene, CDR1 is SNHLY and CDR2 is FYNNEI. There are 14 residues in the CDR3. V was trimmed by 3 bases and J by 0 bases, leaving 8 bases between them. This clone was seen a single time. Only in-frame clones appear in the TCRdb table, and some are missing; sequencing was by immunoSEQ multiplex PCR. The repertoire includes about 88,000 clones, approximately 87% of them detected once, and roughly 1.6% sits in the top ten. This sequence was found in an adult with an advanced solid tumor such as melanoma, head and neck, liver or kidney cancer. The starting material was CD4+ or CD8+ T cells sorted from blood, obtained in a trial of the OX40 agonist ivuxolimab. The chain recombines TRBV2 with TRBJ1-2; no clear D gene. CDR3 region: CASSDNGSNYGYTF. The CDR3 DNA is TGTGCCAGCAGTGATAACGGGTCTAACTATGGCTACACCTTC.